This TCR beta chain was identified during a study of metastatic and nonmetastatic thyroid tumors. In the study overall: Repertoires from blood and tumor or nodule tissue of malignant and benign thyroid patients were compared. Study-wide results and caveats: It was reported that TCR beta diversity was significantly higher in malignant thyroid tumors than benign nodules, in blood and tumor.

All patients were treatment-naive before thyroid surgery. Only a few counts were recorded for this clone. Its antigen is currently unknown. With MiXCR, TCRdb called clones anew from the PCR reads. The sample contains about 12,000 clones, around a quarter of which appear only once. Looked up from germline, CDR1 is MNHEY and CDR2 is SVGEGT. The CDR3 runs to 15 residues. Trimming cost V 4 bases and J 7 bases; bases outside gene matches: 6. The clonotype comes from a female donor with papillary thyroid cancer or a benign thyroid nodule (not recorded which). Some clones in this sample may be carry-over from other donors' samples. V and J are TRBV6-2 or TRBV6-3 and TRBJ2-1; 11 bases map to TRBD2. The sample taken for sequencing was tumor tissue. CDR3 nucleotide sequence: TGTGCCAGCAGTTTAGGACTAGCGGGTCCTAATGAGCAGTTCTTC. This gives the protein CASSLGLAGPNEQFF.